This TCR beta chain was identified in a study of T cell changes during pregnancy in multiple sclerosis. With V trimmed by 0 bases and J by 7 bases, 1 base remained unmatched. CDR3 length: 12 amino acids. Germline lookup yields CDR1 SGHRS and CDR2 YFSETQ. Clones were sequenced by immunoSEQ multiplex PCR, and TCRdb holds only the in-frame ones, with some missing. The sample includes about 72,000 clones, about nine tenths seen only once; the top ten take approximately 0.71%. This sample comprised peripheral blood, obtained in the third trimester of pregnancy. This clonotype was obtained from a female donor in good health, enrolled as a control in a pregnancy study. J is TRBJ2-7 and V is TRBV5-1; 7 bases map to TRBD2. DNA of the CDR3: TGCGCCAGCAGCTTGGGCGGGGGTGAGCAGTACTTC. This gives the protein CASSLGGGEQYF.